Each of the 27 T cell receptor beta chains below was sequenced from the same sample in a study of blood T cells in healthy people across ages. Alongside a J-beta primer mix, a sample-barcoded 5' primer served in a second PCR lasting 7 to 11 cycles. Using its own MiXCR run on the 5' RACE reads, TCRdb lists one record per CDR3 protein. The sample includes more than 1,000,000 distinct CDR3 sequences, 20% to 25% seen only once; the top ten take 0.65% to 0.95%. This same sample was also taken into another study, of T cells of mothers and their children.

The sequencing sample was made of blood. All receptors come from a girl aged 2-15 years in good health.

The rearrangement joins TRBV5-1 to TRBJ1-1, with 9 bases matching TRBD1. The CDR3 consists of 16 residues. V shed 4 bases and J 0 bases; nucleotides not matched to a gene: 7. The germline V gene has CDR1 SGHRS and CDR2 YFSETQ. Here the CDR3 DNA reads TGCGCCAGCAGCAGTGGGACAGGGAGCATGAACACTGAAGCTTTCTTT. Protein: CASSSGTGSMNTEAFF.

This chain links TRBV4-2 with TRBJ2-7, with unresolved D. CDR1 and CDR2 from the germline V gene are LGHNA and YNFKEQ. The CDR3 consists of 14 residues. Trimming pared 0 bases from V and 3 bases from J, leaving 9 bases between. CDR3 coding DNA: TGTGCCAGCAGCCAAGATAGCCAGGACTACGAGCAGTACTTC. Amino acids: CASSQDSQDYEQYF.

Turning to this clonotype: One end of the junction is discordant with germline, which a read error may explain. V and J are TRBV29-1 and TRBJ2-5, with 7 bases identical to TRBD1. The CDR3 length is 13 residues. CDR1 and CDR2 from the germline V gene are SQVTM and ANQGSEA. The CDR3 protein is CSVGRQGQGTQYF. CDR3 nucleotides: TGCAGCGTTGGGCGACAGGGCCAAGGGACCCAGTACTTC.

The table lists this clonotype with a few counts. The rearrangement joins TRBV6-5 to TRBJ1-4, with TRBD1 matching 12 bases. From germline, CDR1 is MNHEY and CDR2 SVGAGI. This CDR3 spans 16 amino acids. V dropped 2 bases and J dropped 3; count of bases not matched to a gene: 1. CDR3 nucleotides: TGTGCCAGCAGTTACGGGACAGGGGGCTCTAATGAAAAACTGTTTTTT. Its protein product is CASSYGTGGSNEKLFF.

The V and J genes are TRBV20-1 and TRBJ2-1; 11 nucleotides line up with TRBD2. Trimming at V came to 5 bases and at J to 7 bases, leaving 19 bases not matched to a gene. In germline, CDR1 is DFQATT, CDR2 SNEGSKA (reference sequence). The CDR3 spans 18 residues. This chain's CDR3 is CSAQMGPLRPSGRNEQFF. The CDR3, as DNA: TGCAGTGCTCAGATGGGACCCCTACGACCTAGCGGGAGGAATGAGCAGTTCTTC.

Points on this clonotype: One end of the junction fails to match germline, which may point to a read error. DNA for the CDR3: TGTGCCAGCAGCCCCCTCCACGGTAGCGGGGGGTCCGGCACAGATACGCAGTACTTT. This translates into CASSPLHGSGGSGTDTQYF. The genes are TRBV11-2 and TRBJ2-3, with 10 bases fitting TRBD2. From germline, CDR1 is SGHAT and CDR2 FQNNGV. The CDR3 covers 19 residues.

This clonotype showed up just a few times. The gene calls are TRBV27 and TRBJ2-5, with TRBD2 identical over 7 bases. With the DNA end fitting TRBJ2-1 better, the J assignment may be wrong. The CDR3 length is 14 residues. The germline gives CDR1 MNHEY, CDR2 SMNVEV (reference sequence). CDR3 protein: CASSLEVGRYEQFF. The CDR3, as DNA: TGTGCCAGCAGTTTAGAGGTCGGGAGGTACGAGCAGTTCTTC.

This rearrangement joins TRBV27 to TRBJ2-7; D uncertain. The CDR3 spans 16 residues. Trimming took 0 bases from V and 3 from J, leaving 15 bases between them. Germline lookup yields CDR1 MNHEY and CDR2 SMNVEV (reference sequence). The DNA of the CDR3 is TGTGCCAGCAGTTTATCGGGCCCGATCGATTACTACGAGCAGTACTTC. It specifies CASSLSGPIDYYEQYF.

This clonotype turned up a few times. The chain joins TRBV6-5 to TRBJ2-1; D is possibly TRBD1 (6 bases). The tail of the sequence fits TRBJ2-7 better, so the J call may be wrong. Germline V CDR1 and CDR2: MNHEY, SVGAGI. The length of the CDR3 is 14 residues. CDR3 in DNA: TGTGCCAGCAGTTACGGACAGACAGTCTACGAGCAGTACTTC. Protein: CASSYGQTVYEQYF.

CDR3 coding DNA: TGCAGTGCTAGAGAAGAGTTGGGGATAGATACGCAGTATTTT. It translates to CSAREELGIDTQYF. The rearrangement uses TRBV20-1 and TRBJ2-3; D gene ambiguous. The CDR3 length is 14 residues. Germline V CDR1 and CDR2: DFQATT, SNEGSKA (reference sequence). Trimming left V 0 bases short and J 5 bases short, with 12 bases between.

The CDR3 region is CASSSEDRSSYNEQFF. CDR3 coding DNA: TGTGCCAGCAGCTCAGAGGACAGAAGCTCCTACAATGAGCAGTTCTTC. V and J are TRBV13 and TRBJ2-1; maybe TRBD1 (6 bases). The V gene's germline CDR1 is PRHDT and CDR2 FYEKMQ (reference sequence). This CDR3 contains 16 residues. V was pared by 4 bases and J by 0 bases, with 13 bases between.

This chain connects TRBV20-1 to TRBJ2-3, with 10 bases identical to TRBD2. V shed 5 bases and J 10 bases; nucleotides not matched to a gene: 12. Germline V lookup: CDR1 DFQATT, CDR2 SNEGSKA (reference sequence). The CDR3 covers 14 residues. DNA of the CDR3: TGCAGTGCTTTGGGACTAGCGCTCTCCTTATCGCAGTATTTT. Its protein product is CSALGLALSLSQYF.

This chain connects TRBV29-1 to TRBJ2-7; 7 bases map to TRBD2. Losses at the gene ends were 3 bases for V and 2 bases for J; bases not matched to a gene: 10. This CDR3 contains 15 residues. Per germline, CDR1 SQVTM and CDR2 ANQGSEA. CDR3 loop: CSVEGSAGDPYEQYF. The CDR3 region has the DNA TGCAGCGTTGAGGGGTCGGCGGGAGACCCCTACGAGCAGTACTTC.

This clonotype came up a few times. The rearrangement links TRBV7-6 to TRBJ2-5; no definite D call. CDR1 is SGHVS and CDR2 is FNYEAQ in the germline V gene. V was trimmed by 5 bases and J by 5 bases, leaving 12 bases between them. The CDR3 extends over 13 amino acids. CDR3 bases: TGTGCCAGCAGCCGAGCTCCCGGGGAGACCCAGTACTTC. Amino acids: CASSRAPGETQYF.

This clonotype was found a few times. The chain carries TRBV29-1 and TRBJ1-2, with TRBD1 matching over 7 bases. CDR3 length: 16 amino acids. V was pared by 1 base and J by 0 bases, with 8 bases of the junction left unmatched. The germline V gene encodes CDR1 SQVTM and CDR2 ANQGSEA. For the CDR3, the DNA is TGCAGCGTTGAAGGCGTTCGGGACAGCCCTAACTATGGCTACACCTTC. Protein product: CSVEGVRDSPNYGYTF.

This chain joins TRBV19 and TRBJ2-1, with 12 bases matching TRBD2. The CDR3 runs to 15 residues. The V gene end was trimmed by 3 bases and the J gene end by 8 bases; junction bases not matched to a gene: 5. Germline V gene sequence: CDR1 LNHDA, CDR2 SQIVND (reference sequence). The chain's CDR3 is CASSIPGLAGHEQFF. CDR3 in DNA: TGTGCCAGTAGTATTCCGGGACTAGCGGGTCATGAGCAGTTCTTC. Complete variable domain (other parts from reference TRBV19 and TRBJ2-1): DGGITQSPKYLFRKEGQNVTLSCEQNLNHDAMYWYRQDPGQGLRLIYYSQIVNDFQKGDIAEGYSVSREKKESFPLTVTSAQKNPTAFYLCASSIPGLAGHEQFFGPGTRLTVL.

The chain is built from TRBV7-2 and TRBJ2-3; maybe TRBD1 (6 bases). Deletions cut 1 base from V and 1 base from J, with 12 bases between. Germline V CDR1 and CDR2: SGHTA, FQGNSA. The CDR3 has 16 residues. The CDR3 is CASSLEVGGGTDTQYF. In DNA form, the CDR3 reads TGTGCCAGCAGCTTAGAAGTAGGGGGAGGCACAGATACGCAGTATTTT.

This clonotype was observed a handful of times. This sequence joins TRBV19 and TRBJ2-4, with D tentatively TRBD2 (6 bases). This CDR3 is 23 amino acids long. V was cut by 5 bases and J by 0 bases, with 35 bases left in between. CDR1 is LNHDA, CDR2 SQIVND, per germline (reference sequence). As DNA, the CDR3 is TGTGCCAGTAGTTTCTTCAGGATCCGACTTGGTCTAGCGAAGGGGCTAGCCAAAAACATTCAGTACTTC. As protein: CASSFFRIRLGLAKGLAKNIQYF.

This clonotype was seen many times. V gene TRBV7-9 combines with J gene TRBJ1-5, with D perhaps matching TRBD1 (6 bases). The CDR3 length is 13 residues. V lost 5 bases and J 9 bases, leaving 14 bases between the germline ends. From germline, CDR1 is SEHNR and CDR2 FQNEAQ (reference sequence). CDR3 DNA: TGTGCCAGCAGCCCCGGGGGGCCTCGGCCCCAGCATTTT. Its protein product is CASSPGGPRPQHF.

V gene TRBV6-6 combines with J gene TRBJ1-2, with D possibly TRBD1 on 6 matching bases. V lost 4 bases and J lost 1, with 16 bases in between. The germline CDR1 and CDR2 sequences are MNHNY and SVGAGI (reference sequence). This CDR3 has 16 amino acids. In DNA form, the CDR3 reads TGTGCCAGCAGTTCCCTGGACAGAGGGAGTAACTATGGCTACACCTTC. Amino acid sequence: CASSSLDRGSNYGYTF.

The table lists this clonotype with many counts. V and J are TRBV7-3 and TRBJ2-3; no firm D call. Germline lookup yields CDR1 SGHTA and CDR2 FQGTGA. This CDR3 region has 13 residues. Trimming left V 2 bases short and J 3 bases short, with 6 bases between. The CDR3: CASSLSRTDTQYF. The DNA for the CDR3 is TGTGCCAGCAGCTTATCCCGGACAGATACGCAGTATTTT. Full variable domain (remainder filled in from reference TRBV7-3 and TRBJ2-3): GAGVSQTPSNKVTEKGKYVELRCDPISGHTALYWYRQSLGQGPEFLIYFQGTGAADDSGLPNDRFFAVRPEGSVSTLKIQRTERGDSAVYLCASSLSRTDTQYFGPGTRLTVL.

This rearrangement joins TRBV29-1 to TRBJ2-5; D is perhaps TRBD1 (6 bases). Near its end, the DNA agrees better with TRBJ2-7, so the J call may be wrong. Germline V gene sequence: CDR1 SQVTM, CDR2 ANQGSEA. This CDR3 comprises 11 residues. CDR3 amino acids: CSVATGSEQYF. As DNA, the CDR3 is TGCAGCGTTGCTACAGGGTCCGAGCAGTACTTC.

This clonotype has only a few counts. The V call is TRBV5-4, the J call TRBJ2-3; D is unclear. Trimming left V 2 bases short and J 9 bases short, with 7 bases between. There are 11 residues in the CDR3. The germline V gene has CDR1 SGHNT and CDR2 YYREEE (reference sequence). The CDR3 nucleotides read TGTGCCAGCAGCTTTGGCTCCACGCAGTATTTT. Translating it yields CASSFGSTQYF.

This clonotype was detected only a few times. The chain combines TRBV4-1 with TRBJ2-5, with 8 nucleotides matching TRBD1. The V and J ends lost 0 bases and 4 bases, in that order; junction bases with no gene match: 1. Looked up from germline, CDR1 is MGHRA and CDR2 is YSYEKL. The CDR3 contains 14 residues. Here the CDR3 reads CASSQETGGETQYF. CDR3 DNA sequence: TGCGCCAGCAGCCAAGAAACAGGGGGAGAGACCCAGTACTTC.

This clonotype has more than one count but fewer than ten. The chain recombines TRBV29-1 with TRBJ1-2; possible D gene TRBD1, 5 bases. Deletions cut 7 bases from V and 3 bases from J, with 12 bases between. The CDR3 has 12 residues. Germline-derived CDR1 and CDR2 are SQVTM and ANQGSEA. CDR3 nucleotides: TGCAGCGCAGGGCCTTTTTACTATGGCTACACCTTC. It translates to CSAGPFYYGYTF.

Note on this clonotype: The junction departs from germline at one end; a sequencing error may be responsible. CDR3 nucleotide sequence: TGCAGCGTGGAAGGGGGGATATCTGGGGCCAACGTCCTGACTTTC. Translation gives CSVEGGISGANVLTF. The J gene is TRBJ2-6, the V gene TRBV29-1; the D call may be TRBD1 or TRBD2 (6 bases each). The CDR3 covers 15 residues. Germline V gene lookup returns CDR1 SQVTM and CDR2 ANQGSEA.

CDR3 nucleotide sequence: TGTGCCAGCAGCCAAGACCCCAGTCTGTACAATGAGCAGTTCTTC. It codes for CASSQDPSLYNEQFF. The chain has TRBV4-2 and TRBJ2-1; D is uncertain. The ends were cut back, 0 bases at V and 4 bases at J, with 10 bases in the middle. Germline lookup yields CDR1 LGHNA and CDR2 YNFKEQ. This CDR3 has 15 residues.